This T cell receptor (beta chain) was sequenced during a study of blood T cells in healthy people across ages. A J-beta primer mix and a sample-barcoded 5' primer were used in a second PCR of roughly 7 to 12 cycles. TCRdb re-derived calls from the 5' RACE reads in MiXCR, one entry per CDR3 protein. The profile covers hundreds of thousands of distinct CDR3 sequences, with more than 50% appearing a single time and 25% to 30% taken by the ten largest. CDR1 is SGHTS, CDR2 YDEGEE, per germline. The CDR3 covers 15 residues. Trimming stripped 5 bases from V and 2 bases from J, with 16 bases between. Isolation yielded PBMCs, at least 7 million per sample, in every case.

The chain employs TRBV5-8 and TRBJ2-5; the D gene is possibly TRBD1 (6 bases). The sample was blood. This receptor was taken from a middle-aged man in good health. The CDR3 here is CASRPRGTVQETQYF. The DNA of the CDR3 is TGTGCCAGCAGACCCAGGGGTACAGTTCAAGAGACCCAGTACTTC.